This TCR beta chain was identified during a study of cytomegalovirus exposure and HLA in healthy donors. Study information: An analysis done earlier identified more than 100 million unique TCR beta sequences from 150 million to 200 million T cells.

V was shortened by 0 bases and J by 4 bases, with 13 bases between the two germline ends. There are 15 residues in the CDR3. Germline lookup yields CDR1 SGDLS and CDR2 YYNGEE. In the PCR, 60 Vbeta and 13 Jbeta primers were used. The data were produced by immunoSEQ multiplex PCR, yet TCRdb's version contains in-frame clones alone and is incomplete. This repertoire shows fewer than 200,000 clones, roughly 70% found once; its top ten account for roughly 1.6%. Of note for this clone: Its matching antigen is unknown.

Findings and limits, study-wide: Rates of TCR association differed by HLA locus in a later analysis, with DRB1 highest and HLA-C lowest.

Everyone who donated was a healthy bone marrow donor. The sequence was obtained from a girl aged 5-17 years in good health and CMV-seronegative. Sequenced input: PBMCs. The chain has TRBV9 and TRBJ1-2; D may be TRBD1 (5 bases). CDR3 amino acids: CASSVGAGLSYGYTF. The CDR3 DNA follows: TGTGCCAGCAGCGTAGGGGCAGGGTTGAGCTATGGCTACACCTTC.